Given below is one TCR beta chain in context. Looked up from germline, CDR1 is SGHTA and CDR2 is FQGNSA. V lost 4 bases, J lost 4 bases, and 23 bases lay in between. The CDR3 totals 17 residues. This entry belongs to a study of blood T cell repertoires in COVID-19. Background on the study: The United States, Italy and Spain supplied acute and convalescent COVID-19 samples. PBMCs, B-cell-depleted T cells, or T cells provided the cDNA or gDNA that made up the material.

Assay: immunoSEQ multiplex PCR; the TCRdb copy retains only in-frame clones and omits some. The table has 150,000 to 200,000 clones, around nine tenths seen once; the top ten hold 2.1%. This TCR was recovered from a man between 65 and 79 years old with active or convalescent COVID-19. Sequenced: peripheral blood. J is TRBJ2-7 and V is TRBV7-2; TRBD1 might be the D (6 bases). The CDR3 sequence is CASSSTPSTGTRYEQYF. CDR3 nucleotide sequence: TGTGCCAGCAGCTCAACCCCGTCAACAGGGACCAGATACGAGCAGTACTTC.